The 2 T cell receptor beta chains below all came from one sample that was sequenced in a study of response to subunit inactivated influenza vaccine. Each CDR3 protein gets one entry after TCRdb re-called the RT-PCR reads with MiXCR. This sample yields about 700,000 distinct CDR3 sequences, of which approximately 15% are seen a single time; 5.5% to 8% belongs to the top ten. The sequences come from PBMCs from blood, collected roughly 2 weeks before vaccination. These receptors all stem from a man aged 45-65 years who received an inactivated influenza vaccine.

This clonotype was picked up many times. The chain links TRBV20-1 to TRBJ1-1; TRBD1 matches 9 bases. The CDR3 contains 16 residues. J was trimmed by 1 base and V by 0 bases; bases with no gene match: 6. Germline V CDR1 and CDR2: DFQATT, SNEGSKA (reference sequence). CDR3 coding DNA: TGCAGTGCTAGAGATTACAGGGGGCGACGGAACACTGAAGCTTTCTTT. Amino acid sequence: CSARDYRGRRNTEAFF.

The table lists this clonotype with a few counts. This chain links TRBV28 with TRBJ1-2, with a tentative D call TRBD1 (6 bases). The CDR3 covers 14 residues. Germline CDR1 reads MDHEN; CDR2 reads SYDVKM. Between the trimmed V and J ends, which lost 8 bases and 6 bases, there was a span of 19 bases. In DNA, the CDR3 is TGTGCCAGCGAGCCCCCCGGGACATATAATGGCTACACCTTC. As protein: CASEPPGTYNGYTF.